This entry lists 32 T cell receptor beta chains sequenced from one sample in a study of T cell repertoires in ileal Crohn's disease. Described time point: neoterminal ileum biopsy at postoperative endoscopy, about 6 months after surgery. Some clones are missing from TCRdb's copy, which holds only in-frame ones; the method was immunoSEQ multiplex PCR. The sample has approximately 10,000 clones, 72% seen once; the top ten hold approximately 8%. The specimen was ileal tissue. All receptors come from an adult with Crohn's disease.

CDR3 sequence: CASSTGDRQYF. DNA for the CDR3: TGTGCCAGCAGTACTGGGGACAGGCAGTACTTC. The gene calls are TRBV6-5 and TRBJ2-7, with 7 bases fitting TRBD1. V was pared by 5 bases and J by 9 bases, with 4 bases of the junction left unmatched. This CDR3 has 11 residues. Germline lookup yields CDR1 MNHEY and CDR2 SVGAGI.

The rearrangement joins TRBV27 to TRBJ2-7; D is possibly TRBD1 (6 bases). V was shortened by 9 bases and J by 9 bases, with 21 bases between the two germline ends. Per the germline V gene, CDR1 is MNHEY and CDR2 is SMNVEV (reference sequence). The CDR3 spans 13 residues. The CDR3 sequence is CASRDTTLLRQYF. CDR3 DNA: TGTGCCAGTAGGGACACAACCCTCCTACGGCAGTACTTC.

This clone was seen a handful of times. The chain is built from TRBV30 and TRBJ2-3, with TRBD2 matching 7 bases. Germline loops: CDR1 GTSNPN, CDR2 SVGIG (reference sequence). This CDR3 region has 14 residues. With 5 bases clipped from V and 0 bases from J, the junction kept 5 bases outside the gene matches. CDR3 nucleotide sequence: TGTGCCTGGGGGTTGGGGGGGAGCACAGATACGCAGTATTTT. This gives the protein CAWGLGGSTDTQYF. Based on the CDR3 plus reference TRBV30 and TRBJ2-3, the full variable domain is SQTIHQWPATLVQPVGSPLSLECTVEGTSNPNLYWYRQAAGRGLQLLFYSVGIGQISSEVPQNLSASRPQDRQFILSSKKLLLSDSGFYLCAWGLGGSTDTQYFGPGTRLTVL.

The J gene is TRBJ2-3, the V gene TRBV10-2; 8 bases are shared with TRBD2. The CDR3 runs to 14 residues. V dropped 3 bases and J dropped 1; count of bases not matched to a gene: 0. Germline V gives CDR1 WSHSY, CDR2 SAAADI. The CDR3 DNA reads TGCGCCAGCAGTGAAGCGGGAGGCACAGATACGCAGTATTTT. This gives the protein CASSEAGGTDTQYF.

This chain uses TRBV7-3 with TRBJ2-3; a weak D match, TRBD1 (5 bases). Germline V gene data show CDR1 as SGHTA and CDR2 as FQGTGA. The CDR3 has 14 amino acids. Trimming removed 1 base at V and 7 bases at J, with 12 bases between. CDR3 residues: CASSLMGLGNTQYF. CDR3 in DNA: TGTGCCAGCAGCTTAATGGGGCTGGGGAATACGCAGTATTTT.

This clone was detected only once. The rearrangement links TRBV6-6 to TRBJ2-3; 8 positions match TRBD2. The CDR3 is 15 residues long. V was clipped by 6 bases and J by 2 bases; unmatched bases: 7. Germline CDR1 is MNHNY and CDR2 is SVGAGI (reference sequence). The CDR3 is CASRPQREHTDTQYF. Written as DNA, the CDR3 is TGTGCCAGCAGACCCCAGCGGGAGCACACAGATACGCAGTATTTT.

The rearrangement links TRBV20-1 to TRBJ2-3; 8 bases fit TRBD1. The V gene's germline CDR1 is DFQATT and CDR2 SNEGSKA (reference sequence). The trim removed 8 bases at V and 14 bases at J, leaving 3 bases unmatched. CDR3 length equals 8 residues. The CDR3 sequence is CSTGQGYF. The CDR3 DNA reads TGCAGTACTGGACAGGGGTATTTT.

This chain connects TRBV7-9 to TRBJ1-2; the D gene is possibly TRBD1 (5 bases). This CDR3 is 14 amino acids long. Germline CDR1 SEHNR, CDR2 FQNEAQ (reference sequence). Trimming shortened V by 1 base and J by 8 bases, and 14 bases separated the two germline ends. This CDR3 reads CASSLVQDLRGYTF. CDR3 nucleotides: TGTGCCAGCAGCTTAGTACAGGATTTGCGCGGCTACACCTTC.

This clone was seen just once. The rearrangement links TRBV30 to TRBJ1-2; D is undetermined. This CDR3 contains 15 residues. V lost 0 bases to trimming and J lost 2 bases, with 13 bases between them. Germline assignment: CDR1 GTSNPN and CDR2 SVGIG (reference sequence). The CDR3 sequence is CAWSVSAVKNYGYTF. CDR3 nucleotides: TGTGCCTGGAGTGTAAGCGCAGTTAAAAACTATGGCTACACCTTC.

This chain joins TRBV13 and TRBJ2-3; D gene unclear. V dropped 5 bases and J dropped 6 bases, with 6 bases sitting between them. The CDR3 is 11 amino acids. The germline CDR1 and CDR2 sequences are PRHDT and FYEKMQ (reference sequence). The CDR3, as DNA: TGTGCCAGCAGCCTCCGGGATACGCAGTATTTT. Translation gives CASSLRDTQYF.

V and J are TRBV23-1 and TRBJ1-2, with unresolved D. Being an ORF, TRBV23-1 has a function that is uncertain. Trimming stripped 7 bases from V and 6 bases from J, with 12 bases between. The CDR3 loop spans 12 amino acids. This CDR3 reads CASNRSFDGYTF. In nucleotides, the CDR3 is TGCGCCAGCAACCGGTCTTTTGATGGCTACACCTTC.

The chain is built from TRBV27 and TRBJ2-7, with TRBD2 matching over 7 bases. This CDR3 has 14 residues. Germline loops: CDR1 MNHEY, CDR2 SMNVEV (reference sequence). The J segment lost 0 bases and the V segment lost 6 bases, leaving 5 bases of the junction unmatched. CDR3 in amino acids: CASRRSGDSYEQYF. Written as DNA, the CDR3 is TGTGCCAGCAGGCGGAGCGGGGACTCCTACGAGCAGTACTTC.

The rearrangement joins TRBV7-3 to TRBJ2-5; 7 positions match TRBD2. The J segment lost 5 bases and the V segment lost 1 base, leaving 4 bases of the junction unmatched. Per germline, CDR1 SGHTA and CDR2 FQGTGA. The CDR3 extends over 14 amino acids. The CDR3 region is CASSLKAGLETQYF. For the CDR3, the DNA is TGTGCCAGCAGCTTAAAAGCGGGGCTGGAGACCCAGTACTTC.

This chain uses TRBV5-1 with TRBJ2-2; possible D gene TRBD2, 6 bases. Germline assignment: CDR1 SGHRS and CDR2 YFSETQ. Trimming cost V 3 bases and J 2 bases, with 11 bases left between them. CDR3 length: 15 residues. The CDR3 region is CASSYSGVNTGELFF. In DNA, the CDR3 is TGCGCCAGCAGCTATTCGGGGGTCAACACCGGGGAGCTGTTTTTT.

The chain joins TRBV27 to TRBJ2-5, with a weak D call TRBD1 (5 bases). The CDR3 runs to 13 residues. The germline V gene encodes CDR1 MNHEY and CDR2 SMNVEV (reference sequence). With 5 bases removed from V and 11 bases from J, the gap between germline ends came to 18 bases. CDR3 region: CASSGKGREEQYF. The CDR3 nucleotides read TGTGCCAGCAGTGGGAAGGGGCGTGAAGAGCAGTACTTC.

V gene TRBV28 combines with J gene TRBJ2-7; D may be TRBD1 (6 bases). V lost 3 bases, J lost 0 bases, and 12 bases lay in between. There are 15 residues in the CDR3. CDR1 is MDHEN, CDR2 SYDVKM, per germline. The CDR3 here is CASSFVRGLSYEQYF. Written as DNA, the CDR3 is TGTGCCAGCAGTTTCGTCAGGGGCCTCTCCTACGAGCAGTACTTC.

CDR3: CASSRRAGGMSSYNEQFF. Written as DNA, the CDR3 is TGTGCCAGCAGTCGCCGAGCGGGAGGCATGAGCTCCTACAATGAGCAGTTCTTC. This sequence joins TRBV27 and TRBJ2-1; 9 nucleotides line up with TRBD2. Germline values: CDR1 MNHEY, CDR2 SMNVEV (reference sequence). The CDR3 spans 18 residues. The J segment lost 0 bases and the V segment lost 5 bases, leaving 11 bases of the junction unmatched.

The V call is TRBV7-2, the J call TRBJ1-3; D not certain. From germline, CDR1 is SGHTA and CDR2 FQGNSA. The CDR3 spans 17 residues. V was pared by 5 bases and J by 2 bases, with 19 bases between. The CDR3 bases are TGTGCCAGCAGCCTCTCCGGAGGAAGGGTGACTGGAAACACCATATATTTT. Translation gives CASSLSGGRVTGNTIYF.

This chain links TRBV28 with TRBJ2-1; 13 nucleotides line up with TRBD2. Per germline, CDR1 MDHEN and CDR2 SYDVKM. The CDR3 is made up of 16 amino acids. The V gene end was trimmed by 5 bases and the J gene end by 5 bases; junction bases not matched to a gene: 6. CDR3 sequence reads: CASSPGTSGTNNEQFF. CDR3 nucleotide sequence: TGTGCCAGCAGTCCTGGGACTAGCGGGACTAACAATGAGCAGTTCTTC.

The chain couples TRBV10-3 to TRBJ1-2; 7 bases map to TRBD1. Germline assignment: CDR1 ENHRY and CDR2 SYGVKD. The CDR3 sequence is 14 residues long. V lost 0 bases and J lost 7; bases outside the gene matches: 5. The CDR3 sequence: CAISESTGMLGYTF. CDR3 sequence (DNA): TGTGCCATCAGTGAGTCGACAGGGATGCTTGGCTACACCTTC.

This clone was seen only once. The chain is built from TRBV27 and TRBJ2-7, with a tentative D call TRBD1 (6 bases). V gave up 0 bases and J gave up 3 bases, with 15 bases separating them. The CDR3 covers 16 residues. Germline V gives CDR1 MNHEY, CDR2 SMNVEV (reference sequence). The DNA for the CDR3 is TGTGCCAGCAGTTTATCGTGGGCAGGGACAAGCTACGAGCAGTACTTC. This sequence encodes CASSLSWAGTSYEQYF.

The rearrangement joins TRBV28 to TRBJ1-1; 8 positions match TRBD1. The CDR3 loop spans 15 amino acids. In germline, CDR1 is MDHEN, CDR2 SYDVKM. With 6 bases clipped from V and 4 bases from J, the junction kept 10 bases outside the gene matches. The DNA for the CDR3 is TGTGCCAGCAGCCTTCTCAGGGGGCGAGGCACTGAAGCTTTCTTT. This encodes CASSLLRGRGTEAFF. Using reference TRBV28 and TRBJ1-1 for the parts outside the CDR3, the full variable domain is DVKVTQSSRYLVKRTGEKVFLECVQDMDHENMFWYRQDPGLGLRLIYFSYDVKMKEKGDIPEGYSVSREKKERFSLILESASTNQTSMYLCASSLLRGRGTEAFFGQGTRLTVV.

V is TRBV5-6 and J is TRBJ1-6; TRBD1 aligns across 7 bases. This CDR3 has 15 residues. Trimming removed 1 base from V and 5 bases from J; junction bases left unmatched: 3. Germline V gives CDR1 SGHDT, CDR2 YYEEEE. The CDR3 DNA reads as TGTGCCAGCAGCTTGTGGGACAGAGATAATTCACCCCTCCACTTT. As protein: CASSLWDRDNSPLHF.

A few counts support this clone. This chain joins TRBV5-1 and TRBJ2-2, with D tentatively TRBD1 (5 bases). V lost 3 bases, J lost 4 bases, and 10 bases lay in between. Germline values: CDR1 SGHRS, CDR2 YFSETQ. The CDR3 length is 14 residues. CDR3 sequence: CASSSPDSTGELFF. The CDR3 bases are TGCGCCAGCAGCTCCCCCGACAGCACCGGGGAGCTGTTTTTT.

CDR3 sequence reads: CASSQPSRGTQYF. In DNA form, the CDR3 reads TGTGCCAGCAGCCAACCCTCGCGGGGGACCCAGTACTTC. The chain combines TRBV14 with TRBJ2-5; a possible D gene is TRBD2 (6 bases). Trimming shortened V by 2 bases and J by 7 bases, and 11 bases separated the two germline ends. In germline, CDR1 is SGHDN, CDR2 FVKESK. This CDR3 comprises 13 residues.

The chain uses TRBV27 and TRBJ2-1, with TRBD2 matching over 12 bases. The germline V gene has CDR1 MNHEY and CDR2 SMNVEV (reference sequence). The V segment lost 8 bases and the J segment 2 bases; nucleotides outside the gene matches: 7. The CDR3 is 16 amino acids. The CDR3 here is CASRSTSGGTYNEQFF. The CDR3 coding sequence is TGTGCCAGCCGCTCGACTAGCGGGGGAACCTACAATGAGCAGTTCTTC.

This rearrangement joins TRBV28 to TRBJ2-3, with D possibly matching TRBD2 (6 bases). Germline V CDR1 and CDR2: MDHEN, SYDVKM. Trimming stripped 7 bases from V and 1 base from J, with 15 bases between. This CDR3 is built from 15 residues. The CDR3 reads CASTPGTLRTDTQYF. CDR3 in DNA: TGTGCCAGCACCCCCGGGACTTTACGCACAGATACGCAGTATTTT.

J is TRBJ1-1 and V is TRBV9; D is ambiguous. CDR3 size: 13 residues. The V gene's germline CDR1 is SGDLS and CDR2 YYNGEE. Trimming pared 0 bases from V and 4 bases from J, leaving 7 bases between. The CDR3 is CASSVVGVTEAFF. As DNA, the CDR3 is TGTGCCAGCAGCGTAGTCGGGGTCACTGAAGCTTTCTTT. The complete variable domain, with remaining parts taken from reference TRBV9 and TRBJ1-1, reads DSGVTQTPKHLITATGQRVTLRCSPRSGDLSVYWYQQSLDQGLQFLIQYYNGEERAKGNILERFSAQQFPDLHSELNLSSLELGDSALYFCASSVVGVTEAFFGQGTRLTVV.

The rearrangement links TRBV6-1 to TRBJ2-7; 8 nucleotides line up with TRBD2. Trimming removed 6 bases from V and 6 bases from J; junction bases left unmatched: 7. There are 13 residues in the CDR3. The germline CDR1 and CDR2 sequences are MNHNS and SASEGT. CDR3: CASSPTSVLEQYF. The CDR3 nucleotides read TGTGCCAGCAGCCCGACTAGCGTGCTCGAGCAGTACTTC.

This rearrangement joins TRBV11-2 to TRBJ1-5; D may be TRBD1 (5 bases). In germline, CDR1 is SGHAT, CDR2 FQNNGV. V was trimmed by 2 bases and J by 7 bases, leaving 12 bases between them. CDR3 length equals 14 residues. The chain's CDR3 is CASSLTGVRQPQHF. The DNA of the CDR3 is TGTGCCAGCAGCTTAACGGGGGTGAGGCAGCCCCAGCATTTT.

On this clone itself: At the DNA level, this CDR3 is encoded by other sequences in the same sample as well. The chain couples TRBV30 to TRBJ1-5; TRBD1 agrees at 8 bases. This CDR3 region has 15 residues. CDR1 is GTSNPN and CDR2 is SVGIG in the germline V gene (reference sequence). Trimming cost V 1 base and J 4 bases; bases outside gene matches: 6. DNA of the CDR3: TGTGCCTGGAGTGATCAGGGGGCGTCAAATCAGCCCCAGCATTTT. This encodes CAWSDQGASNQPQHF.

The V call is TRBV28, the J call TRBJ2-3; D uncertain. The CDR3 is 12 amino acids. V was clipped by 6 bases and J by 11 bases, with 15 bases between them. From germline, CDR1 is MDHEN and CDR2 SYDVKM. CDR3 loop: CASSPHISGQYF. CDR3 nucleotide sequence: TGTGCCAGCAGCCCCCATATTTCGGGGCAGTATTTT.